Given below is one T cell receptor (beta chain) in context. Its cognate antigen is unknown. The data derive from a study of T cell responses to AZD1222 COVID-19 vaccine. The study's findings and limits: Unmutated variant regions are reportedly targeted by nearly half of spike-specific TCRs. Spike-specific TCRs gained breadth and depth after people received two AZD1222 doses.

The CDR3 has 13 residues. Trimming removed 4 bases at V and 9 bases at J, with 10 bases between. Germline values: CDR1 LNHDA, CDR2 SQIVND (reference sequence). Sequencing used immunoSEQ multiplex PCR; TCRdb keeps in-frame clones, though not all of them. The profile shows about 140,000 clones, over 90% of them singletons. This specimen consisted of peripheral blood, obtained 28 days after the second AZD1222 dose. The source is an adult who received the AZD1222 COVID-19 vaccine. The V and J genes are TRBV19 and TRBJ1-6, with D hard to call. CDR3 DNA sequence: TGTGCCAGTAGTACCGAATTTGGTTCACCCCTCCACTTT. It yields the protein CASSTEFGSPLHF.